These 8 T cell receptor beta chains were all obtained from the same sample, sequenced in a study of CD8+ T cells in alopecia areata. RNA extraction was followed by reverse transcription into cDNA, which acted as the sequencing template. Sequencing used immunoSEQ multiplex PCR; TCRdb keeps in-frame clones, though not all of them. Counted here are 150,000 to 200,000 clones, about 60% occurring once; the ten biggest clones make up 14%. As to treatment: oral pan-JAK inhibitor, 5-10 mg twice daily. Sequenced material: CD4+ T cells sorted from blood, taken at week 24, from a patient treated with tofacitinib. Source of these receptors: a human donor with alopecia areata.

The chain uses TRBV30 and TRBJ2-1; D is perhaps TRBD1 (5 bases). Trimming left V 7 bases short and J 13 bases short, with 26 bases between. There are 14 residues in the CDR3. Germline V gene lookup returns CDR1 GTSNPN and CDR2 SVGIG (reference sequence). Written as DNA, the CDR3 is TGTGCCTATACCCAGTTTGGGGCCTCCAGCCCCCAGTTCTTC. This gives the protein CAYTQFGASSPQFF.

The rearrangement uses TRBV30 and TRBJ1-1; the D is unclear. The CDR3 runs 12 residues. V gave up 0 bases and J gave up 4 bases, with 6 bases separating them. Germline CDR1 reads GTSNPN; CDR2 reads SVGIG (reference sequence). The CDR3 coding sequence is TGTGCCTGGAGTGTACGAGGCACTGAAGCTTTCTTT. This gives the protein CAWSVRGTEAFF.

This clone occurred once. The same CDR3 also results from other DNA sequences found in this sample. V usage is TRBV29-1 and J usage is TRBJ2-3, with D possibly matching TRBD2 (5 bases). This CDR3 is built from 13 residues. Germline V lookup: CDR1 SQVTM, CDR2 ANQGSEA. Deletions cut 6 bases from V and 2 bases from J, with 12 bases between. CDR3 nucleotide sequence: TGCAGCGTCGGAGGCCGGTTCACAGATACGCAGTATTTT. Its translation: CSVGGRFTDTQYF.

The genes are TRBV30 and TRBJ2-3; D perhaps matches TRBD2 (5 bases). Per the germline V gene, CDR1 is GTSNPN and CDR2 is SVGIG (reference sequence). The CDR3 spans 12 residues. Trimming left V 0 bases short and J 5 bases short, with 6 bases between. The CDR3 protein is CAWSVGRDTQYF. CDR3 in DNA: TGTGCCTGGAGTGTAGGGAGAGATACGCAGTATTTT.

The chain has TRBV29-1 and TRBJ1-4, with unresolved D. CDR3 length: 14 residues. Trimming took 3 bases from V and 10 from J, leaving 18 bases between them. CDR1 and CDR2 from the germline V gene are SQVTM and ANQGSEA. DNA of the CDR3: TGCAGCGTTGATTTAGGTCAGCAGACGGGAAAACTGTTTTTT. Amino acid sequence: CSVDLGQQTGKLFF.

The chain has TRBV29-1 and TRBJ2-7; possibly TRBD1 for D (5 bases). CDR3 length equals 13 residues. CDR1 is SQVTM, CDR2 ANQGSEA, per germline. The V and J ends lost 0 bases and 3 bases respectively, with 9 bases between them. The DNA of the CDR3 is TGCAGCGTTGAAGAGTGGCAGGGCTACGAGCAGTACTTC. Its protein is CSVEEWQGYEQYF.

This clone has just a few counts. The genes are TRBV23-1 and TRBJ1-6; D might be TRBD1 (6 bases). TRBV23-1 qualifies as an ORF whose function is uncertain. The V end was cut by 5 bases, the J end by 9 bases, with 17 bases between. The CDR3 is 15 residues long. The CDR3 reads CASSVWLGASSPLHF. The DNA of the CDR3 is TGCGCCAGCAGTGTGTGGTTGGGGGCGAGTTCACCCCTCCACTTT.

V usage is TRBV29-1 and J usage is TRBJ1-1; no clear D. The V end lost 2 bases, the J end lost 0 bases, and 10 bases lay between the germline ends. Germline V gives CDR1 SQVTM, CDR2 ANQGSEA. The CDR3 loop spans 14 amino acids. CDR3 loop: CSVEPRVLNTEAFF. In DNA form, the CDR3 reads TGCAGCGTTGAACCCCGGGTCCTGAACACTGAAGCTTTCTTT.